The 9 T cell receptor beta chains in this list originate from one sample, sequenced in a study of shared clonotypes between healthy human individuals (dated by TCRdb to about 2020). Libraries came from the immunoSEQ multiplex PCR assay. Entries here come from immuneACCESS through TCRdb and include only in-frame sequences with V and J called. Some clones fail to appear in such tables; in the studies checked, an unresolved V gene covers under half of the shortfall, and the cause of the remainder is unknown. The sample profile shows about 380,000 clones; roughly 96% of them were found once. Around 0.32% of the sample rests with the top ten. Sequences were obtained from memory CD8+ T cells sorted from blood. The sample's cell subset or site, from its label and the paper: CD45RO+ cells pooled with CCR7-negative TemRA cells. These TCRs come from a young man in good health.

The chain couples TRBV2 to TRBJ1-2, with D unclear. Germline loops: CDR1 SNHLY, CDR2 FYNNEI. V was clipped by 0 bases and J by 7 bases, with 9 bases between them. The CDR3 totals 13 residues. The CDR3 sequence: CASSEATDRGYTF. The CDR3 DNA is TGTGCCAGCAGTGAAGCCACAGACCGTGGCTACACCTTC.

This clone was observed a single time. The CDR3 nucleotides are TGTGCCAGCAGCGGACAGGGTGGAACAGATACGCAGTATTTT. Translated: CASSGQGGTDTQYF. The chain links TRBV7-3 to TRBJ2-3, with TRBD1 matching 8 bases. CDR3 length equals 14 residues. Germline V gives CDR1 SGHTA, CDR2 FQGTGA. The J segment lost 3 bases and the V segment lost 5 bases, leaving 4 bases of the junction unmatched.

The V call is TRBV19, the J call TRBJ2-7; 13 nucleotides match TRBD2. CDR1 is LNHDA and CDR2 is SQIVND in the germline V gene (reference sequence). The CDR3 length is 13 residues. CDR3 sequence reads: CATRLAGGGEQYF. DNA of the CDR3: TGTGCGACTAGACTAGCGGGAGGAGGAGAGCAGTACTTC.

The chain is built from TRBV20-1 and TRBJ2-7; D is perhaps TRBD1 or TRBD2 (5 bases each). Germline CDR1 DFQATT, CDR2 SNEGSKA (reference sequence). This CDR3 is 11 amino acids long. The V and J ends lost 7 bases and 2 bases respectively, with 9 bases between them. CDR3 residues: CSEEGTYEQYF. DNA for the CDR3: TGCAGTGAAGAGGGGACCTACGAGCAGTACTTC.

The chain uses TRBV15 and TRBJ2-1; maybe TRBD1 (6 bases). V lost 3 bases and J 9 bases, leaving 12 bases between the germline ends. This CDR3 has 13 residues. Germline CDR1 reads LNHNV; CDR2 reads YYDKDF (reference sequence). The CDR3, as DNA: TGTGCCACCAGCAGGACTACAGGGTTTGAGCAGTTCTTC. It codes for CATSRTTGFEQFF.

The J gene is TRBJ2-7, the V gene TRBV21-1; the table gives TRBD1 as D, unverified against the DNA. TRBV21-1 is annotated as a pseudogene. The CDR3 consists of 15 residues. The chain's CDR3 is CASSTPTGTSYEQYF. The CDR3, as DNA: TGTGCCAGCAGCACCCCGACAGGGACCTCCTACGAGCAGTACTTC.

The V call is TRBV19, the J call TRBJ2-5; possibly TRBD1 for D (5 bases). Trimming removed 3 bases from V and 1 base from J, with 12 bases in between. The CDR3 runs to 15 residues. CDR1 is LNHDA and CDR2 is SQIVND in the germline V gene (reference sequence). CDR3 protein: CASSIRQSVQETQYF. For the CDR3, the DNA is TGTGCCAGTAGTATCAGACAGAGCGTCCAAGAGACCCAGTACTTC.

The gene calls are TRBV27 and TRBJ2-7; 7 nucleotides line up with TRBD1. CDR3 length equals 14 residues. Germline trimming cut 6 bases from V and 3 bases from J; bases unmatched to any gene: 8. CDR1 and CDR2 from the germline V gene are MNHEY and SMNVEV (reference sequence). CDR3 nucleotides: TGTGCCAGCAGAAAGACAGGGTGGGGCTACGAGCAGTACTTC. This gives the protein CASRKTGWGYEQYF.

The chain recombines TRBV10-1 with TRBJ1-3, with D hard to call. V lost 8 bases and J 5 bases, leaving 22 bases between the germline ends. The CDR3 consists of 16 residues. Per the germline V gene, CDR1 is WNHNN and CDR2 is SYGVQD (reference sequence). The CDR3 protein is CASLVVGHMERNTIYF. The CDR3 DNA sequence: TGCGCCAGCTTAGTAGTGGGCCATATGGAGAGAAACACCATATATTTT.